These 14 T cell receptor beta chains share one sample of origin, sequenced in a study of graft-versus-host responses after intestinal transplantation. Profiled with immunoSEQ multiplex PCR; TCRdb holds only in-frame clones, not every one. The data show fewer than 150,000 clones, about 92% seen once. Antigens of these TCRs are unknown. Material: unstimulated CD4+ T cells sorted from spleen or lymph node cells, obtained before intestinal transplant. The receptors stem from a human donor who received an intestinal transplant.

V and J are TRBV5-1 and TRBJ2-7, with D hard to call. The CDR3 extends over 13 amino acids. CDR1 SGHRS and CDR2 YFSETQ come from the germline V gene. V lost 0 bases to trimming and J lost 4 bases, with 8 bases between them. The CDR3 loop is CASSLVGEYEQYF. CDR3 DNA sequence: TGCGCCAGCAGCTTGGTGGGTGAATACGAGCAGTACTTC.

The rearrangement uses TRBV19 and TRBJ2-2; 8 nucleotides line up with TRBD2. Germline lookup yields CDR1 LNHDA and CDR2 SQIVND (reference sequence). V dropped 3 bases and J dropped 9; count of bases not matched to a gene: 9. The CDR3 sequence is 15 residues long. The DNA for the CDR3 is TGTGCCAGTAGTATCCTGGGTCGGGGGGGCCGGGAGCTGTTTTTT. Translation: CASSILGRGGRELFF.

This chain uses TRBV19 with TRBJ1-2, with 9 nucleotides matching TRBD1. This CDR3 has 16 residues. CDR1 and CDR2 (germline): LNHDA, SQIVND (reference sequence). J lost 4 bases, V lost 7 bases, and 13 bases had no gene match. The CDR3 DNA is TGTGCCAGTACTGGGGGACCGGGACAGGGCCCCTATGGCTACACCTTC. It codes for CASTGGPGQGPYGYTF.

The chain links TRBV7-2 to TRBJ2-3; perhaps D is TRBD1 or TRBD2 (5 bases each). The CDR3 sequence is 14 residues long. Looked up from germline, CDR1 is SGHTA and CDR2 is FQGNSA. V lost 5 bases to trimming and J lost 6 bases, with 15 bases between them. The CDR3 is CASSPGVGEDTQYF. The CDR3 region has the DNA TGTGCCAGCAGCCCCGGTGTGGGGGAGGATACGCAGTATTTT.

This clone was seen only once. The V gene is TRBV29-1, the J gene TRBJ2-2; D remains ambiguous. Germline loops: CDR1 SQVTM, CDR2 ANQGSEA. This CDR3 region has 13 residues. Trimming took off 4 bases at V and 2 bases at J, with 8 bases between the two ends. The CDR3 here is CSVGGVNTGELFF. As DNA, the CDR3 is TGCAGCGTTGGTGGGGTTAACACCGGGGAGCTGTTTTTT.

The J gene is TRBJ1-1, the V gene TRBV6-1, with D unresolved. CDR1 and CDR2 (germline): MNHNS, SASEGT. This CDR3 region has 12 residues. V dropped 4 bases and J dropped 9 bases, with 12 bases sitting between them. CDR3 in DNA: TGTGCCAGCAGTGCCCGGTACCTTCAAGCTTTCTTT. Translation: CASSARYLQAFF.

The chain links TRBV9 to TRBJ2-1; TRBD2 matches at 11 bases. Looked up from germline, CDR1 is SGDLS and CDR2 is YYNGEE. V lost 4 bases to trimming and J lost 3 bases; unmatched junction nucleotides: 3. The CDR3 is 15 amino acids. This CDR3 is CASSLTSGGYNEQFF. The CDR3 nucleotides are TGTGCCAGCAGCCTAACTAGCGGGGGCTACAATGAGCAGTTCTTC.

The chain has TRBV2 and TRBJ2-1; D might be TRBD1 (6 bases). Trimming removed 7 bases at V and 5 bases at J, with 12 bases between. Germline V gene lookup returns CDR1 SNHLY and CDR2 FYNNEI. The CDR3 contains 13 residues. The CDR3 here is CASTTQGHNEQFF. In DNA, the CDR3 is TGTGCCAGCACAACACAGGGTCACAATGAGCAGTTCTTC.

This chain uses TRBV10-3 with TRBJ2-3; D is tentatively TRBD1 or TRBD2 (5 bases each). Germline CDR1 reads ENHRY; CDR2 reads SYGVKD. The V and J ends lost 3 bases and 2 bases respectively, with 12 bases between them. The CDR3 length is 15 residues. The CDR3 loop reads CAISDRDLNTDTQYF. In nucleotides, the CDR3 is TGTGCCATCAGTGACCGGGACCTAAACACAGATACGCAGTATTTT.

The chain carries TRBV4-1 and TRBJ2-3; possibly TRBD1 for D (6 bases). The CDR3 consists of 14 residues. Looked up from germline, CDR1 is MGHRA and CDR2 is YSYEKL. V lost 0 bases and J 6 bases, leaving 10 bases between the germline ends. The CDR3 DNA sequence: TGCGCCAGCAGCCAAGACAGGGGCTGGGATACGCAGTATTTT. Its translation: CASSQDRGWDTQYF.

The chain is built from TRBV6-1 and TRBJ1-1; no firm D call. The germline CDR1 and CDR2 sequences are MNHNS and SASEGT. V dropped 4 bases and J dropped 5 bases, with 14 bases sitting between them. There are 14 residues in the CDR3. DNA of the CDR3: TGTGCCAGCAGTGGAAACAGCGGCGGAACTGAAGCTTTCTTT. This encodes CASSGNSGGTEAFF.

The chain is built from TRBV6-5 and TRBJ2-3; D is unclear. The CDR3 extends over 16 amino acids. The germline V gene encodes CDR1 MNHEY and CDR2 SVGAGI. V lost 0 bases, J lost 1 base, and 11 bases lay in between. The CDR3 DNA reads as TGTGCCAGCAGTTACTCTTATCGACTGGGCACAGATACGCAGTATTTT. Amino acid sequence: CASSYSYRLGTDTQYF.

V and J are TRBV29-1 and TRBJ2-1, with 7 nucleotides matching TRBD1. The CDR3 totals 13 residues. J was trimmed by 11 bases and V by 7 bases; bases with no gene match: 14. Germline V CDR1 and CDR2: SQVTM, ANQGSEA. CDR3 amino acids: CSGALDRPLKQFF. As DNA, the CDR3 is TGCAGCGGCGCACTGGACAGGCCTCTCAAGCAGTTCTTC.

The gene calls are TRBV7-8 and TRBJ1-1; D not resolved. V shed 2 bases and J shed 7 bases, with 8 bases lying between them. The CDR3 runs to 12 residues. Germline V gene sequence: CDR1 SGHVS, CDR2 FQNEAQ. CDR3 residues: CASSLYGYEAFF. For the CDR3, the DNA is TGTGCCAGCAGCTTATATGGTTATGAAGCTTTCTTT.